This T cell receptor beta chain derives from a study of blood T cells in healthy people across ages. Study at large: Template-switching capture recovered about one barcoded beta molecule per two T cells. Findings and caveats of the study: Underestimates were what the diversity estimates from one million T cells were considered to be.

Turning to this clonotype: The antigen is not known.

CDR3 size: 17 residues. Per the germline V gene, CDR1 is LGHDT and CDR2 is YNNKEL (reference sequence). Trimming took 0 bases from V and 2 from J, leaving 15 bases between them. With each sample, at least 5 micrograms of total RNA were extracted. PCR was performed a second time for about 7 to 12 cycles using a sample-barcoded 5' primer and a J-beta primer mix. With 12 random nucleotides, a template-switch adaptor tagged each individual cDNA molecule. TCRdb analysed the 5' RACE reads with MiXCR anew, one entry per CDR3 protein. This sample has around 1,000,000 distinct CDR3 sequences, with 35% to 45% found just once.

The material sequenced was blood. This receptor was obtained from a young man in good health. V and J are TRBV3-1 and TRBJ2-3, with D hard to call. As DNA, the CDR3 is TGTGCCAGCAGCCAAGAATCCCGCCCGGATTACACAGATACGCAGTATTTT. Its protein product is CASSQESRPDYTDTQYF.